The 23 T cell receptor beta chains presented below share a single source sample, sequenced in a study of shared clonotypes between healthy human individuals. It was CD45RO-negative cells, positively selected for CCR7, that made up naive CD8 cells, with terminally differentiated effector memory CD45RA+ cells excluded. This table comes from immunoSEQ multiplex PCR, and its TCRdb copy is limited to in-frame clones, with some not included. The sample includes around 2.1 million clones, 85% to 95% of them seen just once. The sequenced sample was naive CD8+ T cells from PBMCs. These receptors were collected from a man aged 18 to 29 in good health. Some clones in this sample may be carry-over from other donors' samples.

The chain recombines TRBV28 with TRBJ2-5; 7 nucleotides line up with TRBD1. J lost 1 base, V lost 7 bases, and 9 bases had no gene match. Germline V CDR1 and CDR2: MDHEN, SYDVKM. CDR3 length: 15 amino acids. The CDR3 nucleotides read TGTGCCAGCAATTCCCGGGACAGCACCCAAGAGACCCAGTACTTC. Its translation: CASNSRDSTQETQYF.

The rearrangement uses TRBV19 and TRBJ1-1; unclear D gene. CDR1 LNHDA and CDR2 SQIVND come from the germline V gene (reference sequence). This CDR3 comprises 13 residues. The germline V and J ends were trimmed by 3 bases and 3 bases, with 8 bases remaining between them. The CDR3 sequence: CASSIQYHTEAFF. In DNA form, the CDR3 reads TGTGCCAGTAGTATTCAGTATCACACTGAAGCTTTCTTT. The variable domain in full, with the rest retrieved from reference TRBV19 and TRBJ1-1, is DGGITQSPKYLFRKEGQNVTLSCEQNLNHDAMYWYRQDPGQGLRLIYYSQIVNDFQKGDIAEGYSVSREKKESFPLTVTSAQKNPTAFYLCASSIQYHTEAFFGQGTRLTVV.

The chain joins TRBV5-6 to TRBJ2-2, with a weak D call TRBD2 (6 bases). In germline, CDR1 is SGHDT, CDR2 YYEEEE. The CDR3 has 16 residues. Trimming cost V 2 bases and J 4 bases, with 15 bases left between them. The CDR3 loop reads CASSLVGGTGTGELFF. The DNA for the CDR3 is TGTGCCAGCAGCTTAGTCGGTGGGACTGGCACCGGGGAGCTGTTTTTT.

V gene TRBV9 combines with J gene TRBJ1-1; the match to TRBD1 covers 9 bases. Germline CDR1 reads SGDLS; CDR2 reads YYNGEE. CDR3 length: 13 amino acids. Trimming took 1 base from V and 7 from J; bases not matched to a gene: 2. In nucleotides, the CDR3 is TGTGCCAGCAGCGTAACAGGGGGCGATGAAGCTTTCTTT. Protein product: CASSVTGGDEAFF.

This clone has just one count. J is TRBJ2-5 and V is TRBV4-1, with 8 bases fitting TRBD1. This CDR3 has 18 amino acids. Germline CDR1 and CDR2: MGHRA and YSYEKL. With V trimmed by 2 bases and J by 6 bases, 17 bases remained unmatched. The CDR3 DNA follows: TGCGCCAGCAGCCAACGAGGACAGGGAACTTCTATATGGAAGACCCAGTACTTC. Protein sequence: CASSQRGQGTSIWKTQYF.

The sample holds one count of this clone. This chain connects TRBV9 to TRBJ2-7, with 8 bases identical to TRBD1. Trimming at V came to 4 bases and at J to 5 bases, leaving 8 bases not matched to a gene. The germline CDR1 and CDR2 sequences are SGDLS and YYNGEE. CDR3 size: 14 residues. The CDR3 protein is CASSPGTGKNEQYF. DNA of the CDR3: TGTGCCAGCAGCCCAGGGACAGGCAAAAACGAGCAGTACTTC.

This sequence joins TRBV7-9 and TRBJ2-2; D unresolved. The CDR3 consists of 15 residues. Per the germline V gene, CDR1 is SEHNR and CDR2 is FQNEAQ (reference sequence). The V end was cut by 1 base, the J end by 1 base, with 7 bases between. The CDR3 spells CASSLDGGNTGELFF. CDR3 bases: TGTGCCAGCAGCTTAGACGGCGGGAACACCGGGGAGCTGTTTTTT.

A word on this clone: This same CDR3 is encoded by further DNA sequences in the sample. The chain joins TRBV27 to TRBJ1-2; 8 nucleotides agree with TRBD1. Germline V gene sequence: CDR1 MNHEY, CDR2 SMNVEV (reference sequence). The CDR3 is 13 amino acids. Germline trimming cut 5 bases from V and 5 bases from J; bases unmatched to any gene: 4. The CDR3 sequence is CASSPRTGYGYTF. The CDR3 DNA sequence: TGTGCCAGCAGTCCAAGGACAGGGTATGGCTACACCTTC.

The CDR3 DNA sequence: TGTGCCAGCAGCTTAGACAGGAATCAGCCCCAGCATTTT. Translation: CASSLDRNQPQHF. The gene calls are TRBV7-3 and TRBJ1-5, with a weak D call TRBD1 (6 bases). V lost 2 bases and J lost 4, with 6 bases in between. The CDR3 covers 13 residues. CDR1 is SGHTA, CDR2 FQGTGA, per germline.

V is TRBV11-1 and J is TRBJ2-1, with D tentatively TRBD1 (5 bases). CDR1 is SGHAT, CDR2 FQDESV, per germline (reference sequence). The CDR3 has 15 residues. Between the trimmed V and J ends, which lost 2 bases and 7 bases, there was a span of 15 bases. The CDR3 region has the DNA TGTGCCAGCAGCTTATCAGGGCCCCTAGGGAATGAGCAGTTCTTC. Its translation is CASSLSGPLGNEQFF.

The rearrangement joins TRBV18 to TRBJ2-5; perhaps TRBD2 as D (5 bases). Germline assignment: CDR1 KGHSH and CDR2 LQKENI. The V end lost 3 bases, the J end lost 2 bases, and 10 bases lay between the germline ends. This CDR3 has 14 amino acids. The CDR3 DNA follows: TGTGCCAGCTCACCTAAGAGGGATCAAGAGACCCAGTACTTC. This translates into CASSPKRDQETQYF.

The chain couples TRBV2 to TRBJ2-7; 7 nucleotides agree with TRBD2. CDR3 length equals 14 residues. The germline V gene encodes CDR1 SNHLY and CDR2 FYNNEI. V gave up 6 bases and J gave up 3 bases; unmatched junction bases: 8. Written as DNA, the CDR3 is TGTGCCAGCAGGGGGGGACTATCCTTCTACGAGCAGTACTTC. Amino acid sequence: CASRGGLSFYEQYF.

This chain uses TRBV9 with TRBJ2-1; TRBD1 might be the D (6 bases). V was cut by 3 bases and J by 6 bases, with 16 bases left in between. The CDR3 runs to 15 residues. CDR1 and CDR2 from the germline V gene are SGDLS and YYNGEE. For the CDR3, the DNA is TGTGCCAGCAGCGAAGACCTCAACAGGGTCAATGAGCAGTTCTTC. It encodes CASSEDLNRVNEQFF.

The chain recombines TRBV2 with TRBJ2-1; 10 bases agree with TRBD2. CDR3 length: 15 amino acids. V was clipped by 11 bases and J by 5 bases; unmatched bases: 12. The germline V gene has CDR1 SNHLY and CDR2 FYNNEI. CDR3 in DNA: TGTGCCGGACAGAGCGGGAGGGCTGTAAACAATGAGCAGTTCTTC. It yields the protein CAGQSGRAVNNEQFF.

This chain joins TRBV7-2 and TRBJ2-1; TRBD2 might be the D (6 bases). This CDR3 has 13 amino acids. Between the trimmed V and J ends, which lost 1 base and 6 bases, there was a span of 7 bases. Germline CDR1 is SGHTA and CDR2 is FQGNSA. The CDR3 sequence: CASSLGTINEQFF. CDR3 bases: TGTGCCAGCAGCTTAGGGACTATCAATGAGCAGTTCTTC.

This clone was picked up one time. The chain joins TRBV4-1 to TRBJ2-7, with a tentative D call TRBD2 (5 bases). The CDR3 sequence is 17 residues long. Germline assignment: CDR1 MGHRA and CDR2 YSYEKL. V was cut by 0 bases and J by 3 bases, with 18 bases left in between. The CDR3 loop is CASSQDLGGLSVYEQYF. The CDR3 DNA sequence: TGCGCCAGCAGCCAAGATCTAGGAGGTCTTAGCGTCTACGAGCAGTACTTC.

The chain links TRBV27 to TRBJ1-5; D not certain. This CDR3 comprises 15 residues. Per the germline V gene, CDR1 is MNHEY and CDR2 is SMNVEV (reference sequence). V was shortened by 2 bases and J by 2 bases, with 10 bases between the two germline ends. CDR3 in DNA: TGTGCCAGCAGTTTACGGGGTTCGGGCAATCAGCCCCAGCATTTT. Amino acid sequence: CASSLRGSGNQPQHF.

With respect to this clone: In the same sample, other DNA sequences code for this CDR3. The gene calls are TRBV9 and TRBJ1-1; possible D gene TRBD1, 5 bases. V was trimmed by 1 base and J by 2 bases, leaving 9 bases between them. This CDR3 spans 14 amino acids. Germline-derived CDR1 and CDR2 are SGDLS and YYNGEE. This CDR3 reads CASSVRGSNTEAFF. In nucleotides, the CDR3 is TGTGCCAGCAGCGTAAGGGGCTCTAACACTGAAGCTTTCTTT.

The chain combines TRBV9 with TRBJ2-1; 8 bases are shared with TRBD1. Germline V CDR1 and CDR2: SGDLS, YYNGEE. This CDR3 is 16 amino acids long. Trimming removed 3 bases from V and 3 bases from J; junction bases left unmatched: 8. The CDR3 loop reads CASSGVQGGFYNEQFF. The CDR3 coding sequence is TGTGCCAGCAGCGGCGTACAGGGGGGTTTCTACAATGAGCAGTTCTTC.

The genes are TRBV11-2 and TRBJ2-7; D might be TRBD1 (6 bases). With 5 bases removed from V and 3 bases from J, the gap between germline ends came to 14 bases. The CDR3 extends over 14 amino acids. Germline V gene sequence: CDR1 SGHAT, CDR2 FQNNGV. For the CDR3, the DNA is TGTGCCAGCAGCCCATCCCGGGACAACTACGAGCAGTACTTC. It yields the protein CASSPSRDNYEQYF.

The V call is TRBV4-1, the J call TRBJ1-1, with unresolved D. V shed 0 bases and J shed 5 bases, with 16 bases lying between them. The CDR3 totals 16 residues. Germline lookup yields CDR1 MGHRA and CDR2 YSYEKL. CDR3 amino acids: CASSQDWGLLRTEAFF. DNA for the CDR3: TGCGCCAGCAGCCAAGACTGGGGATTATTACGAACTGAAGCTTTCTTT.

The chain links TRBV27 to TRBJ2-7, with TRBD2 matching 7 bases. Germline-derived CDR1 and CDR2 are MNHEY and SMNVEV (reference sequence). The CDR3 is 13 residues long. With V trimmed by 10 bases and J by 3 bases, 9 bases remained unmatched. The chain's CDR3 is CATMGRGDYEQYF. DNA of the CDR3: TGTGCCACCATGGGGAGGGGAGACTACGAGCAGTACTTC.

The rearrangement joins TRBV7-9 to TRBJ2-7, with a weak D call TRBD2 (5 bases). V gave up 4 bases and J gave up 0 bases, with 19 bases separating them. Germline V CDR1 and CDR2: SEHNR, FQNEAQ (reference sequence). This CDR3 is 17 amino acids long. The CDR3 nucleotides read TGTGCCAGCAGCTCCCAACGACTCGGACTGAACTCCTACGAGCAGTACTTC. This translates into CASSSQRLGLNSYEQYF.